Following are 10 T cell receptor beta chains from one sample sequenced in a study of T cell repertoires in cytomegalovirus infection. TCRdb ran MiXCR on the reads and lists one entry per CDR3 protein. The sample lists hundreds of thousands of distinct CDR3 sequences; 20% to 25% were seen once. The sequencing input was CD8+ T cells from PBMCs. Receptor source: a human donor in good health (CMV status not recorded). Some clones in this sample may be carry-over from other donors' samples.

In its sample, this clonotype was seen a few times. The gene calls are TRBV27 and TRBJ2-7; the D call may be TRBD1 or TRBD2 (6 bases each). The V and J ends lost 5 bases and 5 bases respectively, with 19 bases between them. The CDR3 length is 15 residues. Germline V CDR1 and CDR2: MNHEY, SMNVEV (reference sequence). CDR3 in amino acids: CASSTGGAGADEQYF. CDR3 nucleotide sequence: TGTGCCAGCAGTACCGGAGGGGCAGGGGCGGACGAGCAGTACTTC.

This clonotype was counted between two and nine times. The gene calls are TRBV6-2 or TRBV6-3 and TRBJ1-1; D is possibly TRBD1 (6 bases). CDR3 length: 14 residues. Germline V CDR1 and CDR2: MNHEY, SVGEGT. Deletions cut 10 bases from V and 0 bases from J, with 15 bases between. The CDR3 protein is CATVAGVMNTEAFF. The CDR3 DNA reads as TGTGCCACCGTGGCAGGGGTCATGAACACTGAAGCTTTCTTT.

The chain joins TRBV29-1 to TRBJ1-2, with D unclear. The CDR3 is made up of 11 amino acids. Germline V gene data show CDR1 as SQVTM and CDR2 as ANQGSEA. V lost 8 bases to trimming and J lost 5 bases, with 12 bases between them. The CDR3 DNA reads as TGCAGCACAGAGGACGGGTATGGCTACACCTTC. Its translation: CSTEDGYGYTF.

The J gene is TRBJ2-1, the V gene TRBV12-3 or TRBV12-4, with 10 positions matching TRBD2. This CDR3 region has 13 residues. Trimming took 7 bases from V and 11 from J; bases not matched to a gene: 8. The DNA for the CDR3 is TGTGCCAGCACCTTAGCGGGGGGTAATAAGCAGTTCTTC. Encoded protein: CASTLAGGNKQFF.

This clonotype was seen a handful of times. The CDR3 bases are TGCAGTGCTAGAGATCTGTGGGGGGACTACGAGCAGTACTTC. Protein: CSARDLWGDYEQYF. This sequence joins TRBV20-1 and TRBJ2-7; perhaps TRBD2 as D (6 bases). The CDR3 runs 14 residues. Trimming removed 0 bases from V and 3 bases from J, with 12 bases in between. In germline, CDR1 is DFQATT, CDR2 SNEGSKA (reference sequence).

The rearrangement uses TRBV15 and TRBJ2-1; 8 bases line up with TRBD2. V shed 4 bases, J shed 6 bases, and the junction held 5 bases outside the gene matches. CDR1 and CDR2 (germline): LNHNV, YYDKDF (reference sequence). This CDR3 region has 14 residues. CDR3 bases: TGTGCCACCAGCATGAGCGGGGGACTCAATGAGCAGTTCTTC. Its protein is CATSMSGGLNEQFF.

This chain uses TRBV11-2 with TRBJ2-3; no firm D call. The CDR3 covers 10 residues. Looked up from germline, CDR1 is SGHAT and CDR2 is FQNNGV. Trimming removed 6 bases from V and 7 bases from J, with 5 bases in between. CDR3 sequence (DNA): TGTGCCAGCAGTTTCAATACGCAGTATTTT. Its translation is CASSFNTQYF.

This clonotype was seen many times. The gene calls are TRBV28 and TRBJ1-2; 8 bases map to TRBD1. Trimming cost V 10 bases and J 7 bases; bases outside gene matches: 11. CDR1 is MDHEN and CDR2 is SYDVKM in the germline V gene. This CDR3 region has 13 residues. The CDR3, as DNA: TGTGCCACGACGACGGGCAGGGGGCTTGGCTACACCTTC. Its protein is CATTTGRGLGYTF.

This clonotype has more than one count but fewer than ten. CDR3 sequence reads: CASSWGQGQYYEQYF. The CDR3, as DNA: TGTGCCAGCAGCTGGGGACAGGGGCAATACTACGAGCAGTACTTC. The chain uses TRBV7-9 and TRBJ2-7, with 10 bases lining up with TRBD1. The CDR3 is 15 amino acids. Germline CDR1 SEHNR, CDR2 FQNEAQ (reference sequence). V was clipped by 4 bases and J by 3 bases; unmatched bases: 6.

The sample holds a few counts of this clonotype. The chain joins TRBV6-2 or TRBV6-3 to TRBJ2-7, with 7 bases lining up with TRBD1. The CDR3 is 16 amino acids. CDR1 and CDR2 from the germline V gene are MNHEY and SVGEGT. The V gene end was trimmed by 5 bases and the J gene end by 3 bases; junction bases not matched to a gene: 13. CDR3 sequence (DNA): TGTGCCAGCAGTCCCGACAGGGTTAACCTCATCTACGAGCAGTACGTC. It translates to CASSPDRVNLIYEQYV.